These T cell receptor beta chains were read from a single sample in a study of blood T cell repertoires in COVID-19. TCRdb's copy holds only in-frame clones and misses some; the assay was immunoSEQ multiplex PCR. The sample has approximately 230,000 clones, around 90% seen once; the top ten hold roughly 3%. Sequenced sample: peripheral blood. These receptors came from a man aged 18 to 30 with active or convalescent COVID-19. Each CDR3 is given with its conserved first and last residue. The D gene is left open where the match is weak. The listing skips clone size in some rows; elsewhere it reads once, few, many or a size class.

>.|TRBJ1-4|.|TRBV4-3
CASSQDPRGSTNEKLFF
TGCGCCAGCAGCCAAGATCCCCGGGGGTCGACTAATGAAAAACTGTTTTTT
>TRBD2|TRBJ2-1|.|TRBV7-2
CASSLPASGSNNEQFF
TGTGCCAGCAGCTTACCCGCTAGCGGGAGTAACAATGAGCAGTTCTTC
>.|TRBJ1-5|.|TRBV27
CASSPRTVWGNQPQHF
TGTGCCAGCAGTCCCCGGACAGTTTGGGGCAATCAGCCCCAGCATTTT
>TRBD1|TRBJ1-2|.|TRBV5-4
CASSLAGGQQYGYTF
TGTGCCAGCAGCTTGGCTGGGGGACAGCAGTATGGCTACACCTTC
>TRBD1|TRBJ2-2|.|TRBV6-4
CASSGQGNTGELFF
TGTGCCAGCAGTGGACAGGGAAACACCGGGGAGCTGTTTTTT
>.|TRBJ1-2|.|TRBV20-1
CNPGLYNGYTF
TGCAACCCCGGACTATACAACGGCTACACCTTC
>TRBD1|TRBJ2-7|.|TRBV27
CASADRGYEQYF
TGTGCCAGCGCGGACAGGGGGTACGAGCAGTACTTC
>.|TRBJ1-2|.|TRBV7-9
CASSLVGGEDHGYTF
TGTGCCAGCAGCTTAGTGGGAGGGGAAGATCATGGCTACACCTTC
>.|TRBJ1-2|.|TRBV11-2
CASSAAGSRGGYTF
TGTGCCAGCAGCGCCGCCGGGAGCCGGGGTGGCTACACCTTC
>.|TRBJ1-5|once|TRBV10-3
CAISEGTGKNQPQHF
TGTGCCATCAGTGAGGGTACAGGGAAGAATCAGCCCCAGCATTTT
>TRBD1|TRBJ1-2|few|TRBV7-8
CASSLVSGQGIVTYGYTF
TGTGCCAGCAGCTTAGTGTCGGGACAGGGGATTGTTACCTATGGCTACACCTTC